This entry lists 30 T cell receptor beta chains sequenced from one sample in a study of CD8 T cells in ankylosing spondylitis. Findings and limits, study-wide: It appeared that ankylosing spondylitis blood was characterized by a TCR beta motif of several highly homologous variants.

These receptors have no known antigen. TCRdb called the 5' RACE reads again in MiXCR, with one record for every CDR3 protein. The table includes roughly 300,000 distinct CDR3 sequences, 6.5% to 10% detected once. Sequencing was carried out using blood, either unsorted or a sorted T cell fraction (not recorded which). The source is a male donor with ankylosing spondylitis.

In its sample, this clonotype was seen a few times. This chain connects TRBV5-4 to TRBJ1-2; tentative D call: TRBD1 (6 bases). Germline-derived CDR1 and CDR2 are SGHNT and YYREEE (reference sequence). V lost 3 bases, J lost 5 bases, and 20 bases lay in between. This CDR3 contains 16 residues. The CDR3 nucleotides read TGTGCCAGCAGCTCCCCAGGCAGGGGACCCTTTTATGGCTACACCTTC. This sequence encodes CASSSPGRGPFYGYTF.

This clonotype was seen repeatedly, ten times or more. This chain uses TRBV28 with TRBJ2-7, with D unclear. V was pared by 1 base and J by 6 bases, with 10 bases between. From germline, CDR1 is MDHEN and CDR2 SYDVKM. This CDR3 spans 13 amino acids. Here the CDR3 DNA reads TGTGCCAGCAGTTTATTGGGGATCGGCGAGCAGTACTTC. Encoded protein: CASSLLGIGEQYF.

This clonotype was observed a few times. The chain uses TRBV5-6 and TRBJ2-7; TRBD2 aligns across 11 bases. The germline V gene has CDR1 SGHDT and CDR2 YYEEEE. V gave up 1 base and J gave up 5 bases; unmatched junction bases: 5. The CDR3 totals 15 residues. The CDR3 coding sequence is TGTGCCAGCAGCTTGACACTAGCGGGAGTCCACGAGCAGTACTTC. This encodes CASSLTLAGVHEQYF.

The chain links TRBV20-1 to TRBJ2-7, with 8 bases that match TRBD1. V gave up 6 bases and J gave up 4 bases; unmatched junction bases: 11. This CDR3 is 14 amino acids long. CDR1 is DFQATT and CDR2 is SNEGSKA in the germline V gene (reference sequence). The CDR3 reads CSAQRTGRSYEQYF. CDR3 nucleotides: TGCAGTGCCCAGAGGACAGGGCGTTCTTACGAGCAGTACTTC.

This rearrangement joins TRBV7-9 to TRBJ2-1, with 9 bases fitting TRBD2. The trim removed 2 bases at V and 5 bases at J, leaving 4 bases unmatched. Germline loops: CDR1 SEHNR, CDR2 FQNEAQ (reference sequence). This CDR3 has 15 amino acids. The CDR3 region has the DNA TGTGCCAGCAGCTTATACCTAGCGGGGAACAATGAGCAGTTCTTC. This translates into CASSLYLAGNNEQFF.

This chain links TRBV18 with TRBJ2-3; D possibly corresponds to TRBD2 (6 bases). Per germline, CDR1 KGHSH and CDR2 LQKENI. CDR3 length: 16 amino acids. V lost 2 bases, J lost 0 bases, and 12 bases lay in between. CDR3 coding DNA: TGTGCCAGCTCACCAAACCTCGGAGGGAGCACAGATACGCAGTATTTT. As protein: CASSPNLGGSTDTQYF.

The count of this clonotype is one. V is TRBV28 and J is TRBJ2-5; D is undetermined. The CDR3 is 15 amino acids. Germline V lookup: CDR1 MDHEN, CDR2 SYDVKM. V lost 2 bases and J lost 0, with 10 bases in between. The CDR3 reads CASSLRVTNQETQYF. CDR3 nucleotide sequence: TGTGCCAGCAGTTTAAGGGTGACAAACCAAGAGACCCAGTACTTC.

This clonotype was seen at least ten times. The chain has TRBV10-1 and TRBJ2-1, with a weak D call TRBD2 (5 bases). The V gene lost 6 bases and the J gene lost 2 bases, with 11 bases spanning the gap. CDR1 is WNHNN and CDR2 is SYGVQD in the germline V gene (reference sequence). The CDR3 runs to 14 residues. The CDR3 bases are TGCGCCAGCAGCGCGGGTACCACCTACAATGAGCAGTTCTTC. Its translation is CASSAGTTYNEQFF.

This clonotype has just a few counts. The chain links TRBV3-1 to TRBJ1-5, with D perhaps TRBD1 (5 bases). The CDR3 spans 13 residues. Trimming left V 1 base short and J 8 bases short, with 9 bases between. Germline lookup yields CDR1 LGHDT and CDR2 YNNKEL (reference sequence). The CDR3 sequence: CASSQAVGEPQHF. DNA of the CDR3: TGTGCCAGCAGCCAAGCGGTGGGGGAGCCCCAGCATTTT.

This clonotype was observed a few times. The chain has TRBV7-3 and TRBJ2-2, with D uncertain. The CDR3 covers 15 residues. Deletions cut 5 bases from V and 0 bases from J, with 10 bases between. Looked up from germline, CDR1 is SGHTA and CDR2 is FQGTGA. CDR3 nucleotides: TGTGCCAGCAGCCCGAAAATCGCGAACACCGGGGAGCTGTTTTTT. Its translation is CASSPKIANTGELFF.

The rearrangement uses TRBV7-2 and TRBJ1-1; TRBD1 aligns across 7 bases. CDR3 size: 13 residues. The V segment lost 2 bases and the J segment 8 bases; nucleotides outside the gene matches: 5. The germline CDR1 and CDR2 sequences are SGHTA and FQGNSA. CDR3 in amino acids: CASSLQQGREAFF. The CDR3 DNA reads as TGTGCCAGCAGCTTACAACAGGGGCGGGAAGCTTTCTTT. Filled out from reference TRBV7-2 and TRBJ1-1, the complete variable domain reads GAGVSQSPSNKVTEKGKDVELRCDPISGHTALYWYRQSLGQGLEFLIYFQGNSAPDKSGLPSDRFSAERTGGSVSTLTIQRTQQEDSAVYLCASSLQQGREAFFGQGTRLTVV.

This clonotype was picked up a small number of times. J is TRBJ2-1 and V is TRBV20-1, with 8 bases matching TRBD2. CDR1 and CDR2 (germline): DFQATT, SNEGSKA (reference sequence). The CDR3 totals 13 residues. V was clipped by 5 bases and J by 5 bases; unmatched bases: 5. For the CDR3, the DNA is TGCAGTGCTCCCCGGGAGGGGGACAATGAGCAGTTCTTC. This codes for CSAPREGDNEQFF.

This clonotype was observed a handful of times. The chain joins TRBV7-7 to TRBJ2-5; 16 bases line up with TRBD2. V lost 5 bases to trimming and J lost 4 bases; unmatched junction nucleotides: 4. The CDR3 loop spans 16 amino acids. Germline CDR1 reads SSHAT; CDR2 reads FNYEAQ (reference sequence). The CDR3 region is CASSGTSGRALETQYF. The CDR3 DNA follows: TGTGCCAGCAGCGGGACTAGCGGGAGGGCCTTAGAGACCCAGTACTTC.

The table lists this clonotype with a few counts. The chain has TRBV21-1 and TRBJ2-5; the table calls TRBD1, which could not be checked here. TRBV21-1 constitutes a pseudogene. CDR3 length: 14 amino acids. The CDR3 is CASSTSRQEETQYF. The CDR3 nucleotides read TGTGCCAGCAGCACTTCCCGACAAGAAGAGACCCAGTACTTC.

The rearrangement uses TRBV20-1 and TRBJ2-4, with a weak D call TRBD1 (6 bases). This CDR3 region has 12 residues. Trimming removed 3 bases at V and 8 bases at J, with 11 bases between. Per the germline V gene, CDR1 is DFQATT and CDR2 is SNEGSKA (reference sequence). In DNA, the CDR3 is TGCAGTGCTAGGTCGGACAGACACATTCAGTACTTC. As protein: CSARSDRHIQYF.

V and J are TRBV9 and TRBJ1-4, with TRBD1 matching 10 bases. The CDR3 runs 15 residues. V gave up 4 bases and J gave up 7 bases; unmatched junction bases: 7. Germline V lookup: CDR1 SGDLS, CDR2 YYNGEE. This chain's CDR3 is CASSLRTGGTEKLFF. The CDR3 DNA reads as TGTGCCAGCAGCCTTCGGACAGGGGGGACTGAAAAACTGTTTTTT.

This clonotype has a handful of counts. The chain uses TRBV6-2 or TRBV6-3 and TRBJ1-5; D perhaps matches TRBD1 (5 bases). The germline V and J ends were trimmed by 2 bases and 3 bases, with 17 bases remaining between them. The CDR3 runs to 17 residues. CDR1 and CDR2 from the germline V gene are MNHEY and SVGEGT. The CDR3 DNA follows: TGTGCCAGCAGTTACGCCCCTGGACAAGGGAACAATCAGCCCCAGCATTTT. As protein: CASSYAPGQGNNQPQHF.

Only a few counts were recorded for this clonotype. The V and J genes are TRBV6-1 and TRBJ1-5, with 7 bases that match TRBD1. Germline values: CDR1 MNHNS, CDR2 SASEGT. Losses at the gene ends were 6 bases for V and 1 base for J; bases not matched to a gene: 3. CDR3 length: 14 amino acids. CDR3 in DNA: TGTGCCAGCAGCCGGGGACAGAGCAATCAGCCCCAGCATTTT. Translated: CASSRGQSNQPQHF.

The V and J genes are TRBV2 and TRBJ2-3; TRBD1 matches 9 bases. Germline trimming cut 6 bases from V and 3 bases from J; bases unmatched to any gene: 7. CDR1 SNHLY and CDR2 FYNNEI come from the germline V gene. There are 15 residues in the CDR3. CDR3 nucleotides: TGTGCCAGCAGGCCGGGACAGGGACCTACAGATACGCAGTATTTT. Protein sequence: CASRPGQGPTDTQYF.

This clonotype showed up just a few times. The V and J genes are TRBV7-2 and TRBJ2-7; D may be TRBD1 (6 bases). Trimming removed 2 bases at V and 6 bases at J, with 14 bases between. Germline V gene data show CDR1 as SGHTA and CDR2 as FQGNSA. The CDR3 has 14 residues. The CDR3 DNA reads TGTGCCAGCAGCTTACGACTTCGAGGGGGCGAGCAGTACTTC. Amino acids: CASSLRLRGGEQYF. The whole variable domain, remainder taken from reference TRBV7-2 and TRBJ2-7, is GAGVSQSPSNKVTEKGKDVELRCDPISGHTALYWYRQSLGQGLEFLIYFQGNSAPDKSGLPSDRFSAERTGGSVSTLTIQRTQQEDSAVYLCASSLRLRGGEQYFGPGTRLTVT.

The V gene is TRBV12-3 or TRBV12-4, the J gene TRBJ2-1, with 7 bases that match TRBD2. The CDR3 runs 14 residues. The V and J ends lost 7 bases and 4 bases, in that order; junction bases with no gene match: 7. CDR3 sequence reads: CASNRLAEYNEQFF. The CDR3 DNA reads TGTGCCAGCAATCGCCTAGCGGAATACAATGAGCAGTTCTTC.

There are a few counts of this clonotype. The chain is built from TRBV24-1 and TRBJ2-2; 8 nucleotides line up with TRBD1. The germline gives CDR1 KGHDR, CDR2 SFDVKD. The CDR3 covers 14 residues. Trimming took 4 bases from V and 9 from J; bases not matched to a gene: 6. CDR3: CATSEVPGGRELFF. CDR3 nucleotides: TGTGCCACCAGTGAAGTTCCAGGGGGCCGGGAGCTGTTTTTT.

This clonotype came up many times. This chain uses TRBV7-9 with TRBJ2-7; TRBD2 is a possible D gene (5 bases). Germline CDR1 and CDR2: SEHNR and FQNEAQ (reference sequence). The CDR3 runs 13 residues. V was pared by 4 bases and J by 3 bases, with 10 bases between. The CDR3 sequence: CASSSSGSYEQYF. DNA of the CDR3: TGTGCCAGCAGCTCATCGGGAAGCTACGAGCAGTACTTC.

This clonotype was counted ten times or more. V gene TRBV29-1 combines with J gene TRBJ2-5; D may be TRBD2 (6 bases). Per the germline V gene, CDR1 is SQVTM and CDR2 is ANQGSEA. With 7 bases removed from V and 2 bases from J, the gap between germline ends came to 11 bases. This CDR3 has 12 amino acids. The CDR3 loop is CSAEGGQETQYF. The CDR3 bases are TGCAGCGCGGAAGGAGGGCAAGAGACCCAGTACTTC.

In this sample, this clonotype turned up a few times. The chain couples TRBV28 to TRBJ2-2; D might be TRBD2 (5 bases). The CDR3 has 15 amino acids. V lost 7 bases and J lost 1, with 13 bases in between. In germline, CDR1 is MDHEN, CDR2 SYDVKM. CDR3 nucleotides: TGTGCCAGCAAGTGGGCAGGACTGAACACCGGGGAGCTGTTTTTT. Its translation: CASKWAGLNTGELFF.

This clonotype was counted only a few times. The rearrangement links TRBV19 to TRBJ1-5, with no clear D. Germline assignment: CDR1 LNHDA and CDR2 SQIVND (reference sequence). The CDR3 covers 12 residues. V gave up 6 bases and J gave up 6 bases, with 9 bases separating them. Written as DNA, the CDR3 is TGTGCCAGTAGCGGCTTAACTCAGCCCCAGCATTTT. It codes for CASSGLTQPQHF.

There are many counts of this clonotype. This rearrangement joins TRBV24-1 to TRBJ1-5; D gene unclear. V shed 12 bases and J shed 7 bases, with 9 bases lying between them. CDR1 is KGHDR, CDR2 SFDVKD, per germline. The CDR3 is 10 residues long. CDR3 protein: CALLLQPQHF. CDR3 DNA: TGTGCCCTCCTCCTGCAGCCCCAGCATTTT.

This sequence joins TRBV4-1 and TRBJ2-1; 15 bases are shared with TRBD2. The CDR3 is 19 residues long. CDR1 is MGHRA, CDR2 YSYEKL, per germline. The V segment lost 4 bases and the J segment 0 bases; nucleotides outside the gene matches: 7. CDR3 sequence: CASSPGLAGGKTSYNEQFF. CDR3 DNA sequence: TGCGCCAGCAGCCCGGGACTAGCGGGAGGTAAGACCTCCTACAATGAGCAGTTCTTC.

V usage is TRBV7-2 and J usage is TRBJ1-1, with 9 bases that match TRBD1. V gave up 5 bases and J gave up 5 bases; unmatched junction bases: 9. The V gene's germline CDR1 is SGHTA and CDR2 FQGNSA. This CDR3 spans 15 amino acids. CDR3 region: CASSLYRGRGTEAFF. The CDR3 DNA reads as TGTGCCAGCAGCCTCTACAGGGGGCGCGGGACTGAAGCTTTCTTT.

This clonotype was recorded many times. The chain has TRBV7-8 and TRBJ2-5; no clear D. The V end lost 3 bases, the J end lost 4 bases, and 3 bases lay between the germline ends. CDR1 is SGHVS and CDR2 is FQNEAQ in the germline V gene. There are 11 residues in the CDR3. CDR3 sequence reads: CASSFRETQYF. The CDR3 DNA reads TGTGCCAGCAGCTTCCGAGAGACCCAGTACTTC.